The rows below give T cell receptor beta chains drawn from one sample of a study of cytomegalovirus exposure and HLA in healthy donors. Here immunoSEQ multiplex PCR was the method, and the copy in TCRdb shows in-frame clones only, minus some. The top ten clones hold 2% to 3% of a sample with 95,000 to 110,000 clones, about 72% of them seen once. Sequenced material: PBMCs. The receptors here all came from a man aged 18 to 35 in good health and CMV-seronegative. The CDR3 runs from the conserved cysteine through the conserved F or W. D genes are given only for firm matches. A row's size may be missing; if present it is once, few, many or a size class.

D gene: TRBD1; J gene: TRBJ1-2; V gene: TRBV7-9; clone size: -; CDR3 DNA: TGTGCCAGCAGCTTAGCGAACCGGGACAGGTGGGGCTACACCTTC; CDR3 protein: CASSLANRDRWGYTF
D gene: -; J gene: TRBJ2-7; V gene: TRBV5-4; clone size: -; CDR3 DNA: TGTGCCAGCAGCCCCGGGGGCTACGAGCAGTACTTC; CDR3 protein: CASSPGGYEQYF
D gene: -; J gene: TRBJ1-5; V gene: TRBV28; clone size: -; CDR3 DNA: TGTGCCAGCAGTTTGAGCAGGGGCGGTGGCAATCAGCCCCAGCATTTT; CDR3 protein: CASSLSRGGGNQPQHF
D gene: -; J gene: TRBJ1-1; V gene: TRBV15; clone size: few; CDR3 DNA: TGTGCCACCAGCAGGGCAGAAGAAGCTTTCTTT; CDR3 protein: CATSRAEEAFF
D gene: TRBD1; J gene: TRBJ2-2; V gene: TRBV25-1; clone size: -; CDR3 DNA: TGTGCCAGCAGTGAAGGGACAGGGGGGACCGGGGAGCTGTTTTTT; CDR3 protein: CASSEGTGGTGELFF
D gene: TRBD1; J gene: TRBJ2-5; V gene: TRBV11-1; clone size: once; CDR3 DNA: TGTGCCAGCAGCTCCGACAGGGAAGAGACCCAGTACTTC; CDR3 protein: CASSSDREETQYF
D gene: -; J gene: TRBJ2-7; V gene: TRBV6-1; clone size: -; CDR3 DNA: TGTGCCAGCAGTGACAGACTTAGTGGTTCCGAGCAGTACTTC; CDR3 protein: CASSDRLSGSEQYF
D gene: TRBD1; J gene: TRBJ1-3; V gene: TRBV18; clone size: -; CDR3 DNA: TGTGCCAGCTCTTTTGGGACAGACTCTGGAAACACCATATATTTT; CDR3 protein: CASSFGTDSGNTIYF
D gene: -; J gene: TRBJ2-3; V gene: TRBV11-2; clone size: -; CDR3 DNA: TGTGCCAGCAGCTCATACAGAACAGATACGCAGTATTTT; CDR3 protein: CASSSYRTDTQYF
D gene: -; J gene: TRBJ1-6; V gene: TRBV5-1; clone size: -; CDR3 DNA: TGCGCCAGCAGCATGGACAGCTCTTCACCCCTCCACTTT; CDR3 protein: CASSMDSSSPLHF
D gene: -; J gene: TRBJ2-6; V gene: TRBV6-5; clone size: -; CDR3 DNA: TGTGCCAGCAGTTACTACATAGCCTCTGGGGCCAACGTCCTGACTTTC; CDR3 protein: CASSYYIASGANVLTF
D gene: TRBD1; J gene: TRBJ1-2; V gene: TRBV27; clone size: -; CDR3 DNA: TGTGCCAGCAGTGACAGGGGGCGACACTATGGCTACACCTTC; CDR3 protein: CASSDRGRHYGYTF
D gene: -; J gene: TRBJ2-5; V gene: TRBV19; clone size: once; CDR3 DNA: TGTGCCAGTAGTATCACCCCCGGAGGGCCGGAGACCCAGTACTTC; CDR3 protein: CASSITPGGPETQYF
D gene: -; J gene: TRBJ1-2; V gene: TRBV25-1; clone size: -; CDR3 DNA: TGTGCCAGCAGTGAAGCCAGGGCCCCTAACTATGGCTACACCTTC; CDR3 protein: CASSEARAPNYGYTF
D gene: TRBD1; J gene: TRBJ1-1; V gene: TRBV7-9; clone size: few; CDR3 DNA: TGTGCCAGCACGGTAGGGGACAGCGAAGCTTTCTTT; CDR3 protein: CASTVGDSEAFF
D gene: -; J gene: TRBJ2-6; V gene: TRBV15; clone size: -; CDR3 DNA: TGTGCCACCAGCAGGCGCGGCTCTGGGGCCAACGTCCTGACTTTC; CDR3 protein: CATSRRGSGANVLTF
D gene: -; J gene: TRBJ2-3; V gene: TRBV6-6; clone size: -; CDR3 DNA: TGTGCCAGCAGTTACTCGAAGGGCAGGGTAACAGATACGCAGTATTTT; CDR3 protein: CASSYSKGRVTDTQYF
D gene: -; J gene: TRBJ2-5; V gene: TRBV6-5; clone size: -; CDR3 DNA: TGTGCCAGCAGTTACTCAAGGGACTTTATTTCGGCCCAGTACTTC; CDR3 protein: CASSYSRDFISAQYF
D gene: -; J gene: TRBJ2-2; V gene: TRBV5-6; clone size: few; CDR3 DNA: TGTGCCAGCGGACAACAGGTTCCCGGGGAGCTGTTTTTT; CDR3 protein: CASGQQVPGELFF
D gene: TRBD1; J gene: TRBJ1-2; V gene: TRBV2; clone size: -; CDR3 DNA: TGTGCCAGCAGTGGGGGACAGAACTATGGCTACACCTTC; CDR3 protein: CASSGGQNYGYTF
D gene: TRBD1; J gene: TRBJ1-1; V gene: TRBV7-2; clone size: -; CDR3 DNA: TGTGCCAGCAGCTTAGTCGGCAGGGGGCCTCCTGAAGCTTTCTTT; CDR3 protein: CASSLVGRGPPEAFF
D gene: TRBD2; J gene: TRBJ2-3; V gene: TRBV14; clone size: -; CDR3 DNA: TGTGCCAGCAGCCAAGGGCGGGGGGCCCTGCTTAGCACAGATACGCAGTATTTT; CDR3 protein: CASSQGRGALLSTDTQYF
D gene: TRBD1; J gene: TRBJ2-5; V gene: TRBV7-6; clone size: -; CDR3 DNA: TGTGCCAGCAGCCCGACAGGGTCGGAGACCCAGTACTTC; CDR3 protein: CASSPTGSETQYF
D gene: -; J gene: TRBJ2-5; V gene: TRBV5-4; clone size: -; CDR3 DNA: TGTGCCAGCAGCTTGGGGGCAGGGATAAACCAAGAGACCCAGTACTTC; CDR3 protein: CASSLGAGINQETQYF
D gene: TRBD1; J gene: TRBJ1-2; V gene: TRBV15; clone size: -; CDR3 DNA: TGTGCCACCAGCAGAGAGGGACAGGGGGAAGGTGGCTACACCTTC; CDR3 protein: CATSREGQGEGGYTF
D gene: -; J gene: TRBJ1-5; V gene: TRBV29-1; clone size: -; CDR3 DNA: TGCAGCGTTGCCACAGGGAACCATCAGCCCCAGCATTTT; CDR3 protein: CSVATGNHQPQHF
D gene: TRBD1; J gene: TRBJ1-5; V gene: TRBV19; clone size: -; CDR3 DNA: TGTGCCAGTGAACAGGGGAATAGCAATCAGCCCCAGCATTTT; CDR3 protein: CASEQGNSNQPQHF
D gene: -; J gene: TRBJ1-6; V gene: TRBV5-1; clone size: few; CDR3 DNA: TGCGCCAGCAGTCCCCCTGAACGGGGACCCCTCCACTTT; CDR3 protein: CASSPPERGPLHF
D gene: -; J gene: TRBJ2-2; V gene: TRBV2; clone size: -; CDR3 DNA: TGTGCCGGGTGGAGGCAAGGGGGAACCGGGGAGCTGTTTTTT; CDR3 protein: CAGWRQGGTGELFF
D gene: -; J gene: TRBJ1-1; V gene: TRBV27; clone size: -; CDR3 DNA: TGTGCCAGTCAGACCCGCCGCGGGGGCACTGAAGCTTTCTTT; CDR3 protein: CASQTRRGGTEAFF
D gene: -; J gene: TRBJ2-1; V gene: TRBV5-4; clone size: -; CDR3 DNA: TGTGCCAGCAGCACATATCGGGCAGGGAATGAGCAGTTCTTC; CDR3 protein: CASSTYRAGNEQFF
D gene: -; J gene: TRBJ2-3; V gene: TRBV4-3; clone size: -; CDR3 DNA: TGCGCCAGCAGCCAAAGGGCGGGGCGCCTCGCAGATACGCAGTATTTT; CDR3 protein: CASSQRAGRLADTQYF
D gene: TRBD1; J gene: TRBJ1-1; V gene: TRBV7-9; clone size: -; CDR3 DNA: TGTGCCAGCAGCCCCAGACAGGGCGAACCCCCGAACACTGAAGCTTTCTTT; CDR3 protein: CASSPRQGEPPNTEAFF
D gene: TRBD2; J gene: TRBJ2-5; V gene: TRBV6-6; clone size: -; CDR3 DNA: TGTGCCAGCAGGGTCAGACTAGCGGGGGCCCCCCAGTACTTC; CDR3 protein: CASRVRLAGAPQYF
D gene: TRBD1; J gene: TRBJ1-4; V gene: TRBV27; clone size: -; CDR3 DNA: TGTGCCAGCAGTTTGATACCGGGACAGGGATTAATGTTTTTT; CDR3 protein: CASSLIPGQGLMFF
D gene: -; J gene: TRBJ1-5; V gene: TRBV4-3; clone size: few; CDR3 DNA: TGCGCCAGCAGCCCAATCCCCGGGGGCAATCAGCCCCAGCATTTT; CDR3 protein: CASSPIPGGNQPQHF
D gene: TRBD1; J gene: TRBJ1-5; V gene: TRBV5-1; clone size: -; CDR3 DNA: TGCACCAGCAGCTTGGGTGGGACAGGCAATCAGCCCCAGCATTTT; CDR3 protein: CTSSLGGTGNQPQHF
D gene: -; J gene: TRBJ2-2; V gene: TRBV28; clone size: -; CDR3 DNA: TGTGCCAGCGGTCCCCCGGCCCCCCGGGCCGGGGAGCTGTTTTTT; CDR3 protein: CASGPPAPRAGELFF
D gene: -; J gene: TRBJ1-1; V gene: TRBV19; clone size: -; CDR3 DNA: TGTGCCAGTAGTCGGGCTGGGGAGACTGAAGCTTTCTTT; CDR3 protein: CASSRAGETEAFF
D gene: -; J gene: TRBJ1-3; V gene: TRBV7-6; clone size: once; CDR3 DNA: TGTGCCAGCAGCTTAGCGGGGGGGGCCCACGGAAACACCATATATTTT; CDR3 protein: CASSLAGGAHGNTIYF
D gene: TRBD1; J gene: TRBJ1-5; V gene: TRBV9; clone size: -; CDR3 DNA: TGTGCCAGCAGCGTCTCAGGGGGAGATCAGCCCCAGCATTTT; CDR3 protein: CASSVSGGDQPQHF
D gene: -; J gene: TRBJ1-2; V gene: TRBV7-2; clone size: -; CDR3 DNA: TGTGCCAGCAGCTTCCCCGGACAGTTCTATGGCTACACCTTC; CDR3 protein: CASSFPGQFYGYTF